The clone carrying this T cell receptor beta chain was seen only a few times. Its antigen is undetermined. Following RNA extraction, reverse transcription yielded cDNA that acted as the sequencing template. TCRdb's copy holds only in-frame clones and misses some; the assay was immunoSEQ multiplex PCR. The table includes some 19,000 clones, 59% detected once. This entry is derived from a study of CD8+ T cells in alopecia areata. Overall study context: Using the percentage of affected scalp area, treated patients' severity was scored.

General study results and limits: Clonality was higher in lesional than normal scalp, especially in alopecia totalis/universalis. Under tofacitinib, numerous expanded lesional clonotypes remained detectable in scalp and blood. Normal skin contains resident alphabeta T cells, and these are also sequenced in scalp samples.

V was trimmed by 3 bases and J by 2 bases, leaving 13 bases between them. The V gene's germline CDR1 is MGHRA and CDR2 YSYEKL. The CDR3 loop spans 15 amino acids. The treatment here: oral pan-JAK inhibitor, 5-10 mg twice daily. The study team obtained lesional scalp punch biopsies and peripheral blood from alopecia areata patients. The chain uses TRBV4-1 and TRBJ2-5; possibly TRBD2 for D (6 bases). The source of this sequence is a human donor with alopecia areata. The sequences come from skin, collected at week 4, from a patient treated with tofacitinib. CDR3 nucleotides: TGCGCCAGCAGCCAGATGGGACTTAGGCAAGAGACCCAGTACTTC. It codes for CASSQMGLRQETQYF.